One and the same sample provided the 32 T cell receptor beta chains below, sequenced in a study of glioma-infiltrating T cells after dendritic cell vaccination. Time point denoted: after dendritic cell vaccination, including at tumor progression/relapse. TCRdb's copy holds only in-frame clones and misses some; the assay was immunoSEQ multiplex PCR. There are some 99,000 clones in the sample; around 80% occur only once, and roughly 5.5% lies in the top ten. Sequences were derived from blood, sampled after dendritic cell vaccination. The source is a human donor with glioblastoma.

The chain couples TRBV28 to TRBJ1-2, with D perhaps TRBD1 (5 bases). From germline, CDR1 is MDHEN and CDR2 SYDVKM. This CDR3 is built from 18 residues. V was clipped by 7 bases and J by 0 bases, with 24 bases between them. The CDR3: CASTRTGGGYRPNYGYTF. The CDR3 nucleotides read TGTGCCAGCACTCGCACCGGCGGGGGGTACAGACCTAACTATGGCTACACCTTC.

V is TRBV12-5 and J is TRBJ1-3; TRBD1 agrees at 7 bases. Trimming cost V 5 bases and J 0 bases; bases outside gene matches: 16. This CDR3 is 19 amino acids long. CDR1 and CDR2 (germline): LGHNT, FRNRAP. Here the CDR3 reads CASGLFGQDGRYSGNTIYF. CDR3 coding DNA: TGTGCTAGTGGTCTCTTCGGACAGGACGGTCGTTACTCTGGAAACACCATATATTTT.

Concerning this clone: Other DNA sequences within the sample encode an identical CDR3. The rearrangement joins TRBV5-1 to TRBJ1-4, with D tentatively TRBD1 (6 bases). Trimming cost V 0 bases and J 5 bases, with 8 bases left between them. From germline, CDR1 is SGHRS and CDR2 YFSETQ. The CDR3 loop spans 14 amino acids. The CDR3 region is CASSLGQGNEKLFF. For the CDR3, the DNA is TGCGCCAGCAGCTTGGGTCAGGGGAATGAAAAACTGTTTTTT.

The chain has TRBV7-9 and TRBJ2-7; 13 positions agree with TRBD2. CDR1 and CDR2 from the germline V gene are SEHNR and FQNEAQ (reference sequence). The V segment lost 2 bases and the J segment 2 bases; nucleotides outside the gene matches: 9. This CDR3 region has 18 residues. The CDR3 DNA sequence: TGTGCCAGCAGCTTATATTCCGGACTAGCGGGGGCCACCTACGAGCAGTACTTC. It specifies CASSLYSGLAGATYEQYF.

The chain combines TRBV6-1 with TRBJ1-5; TRBD1 is a possible D gene (6 bases). The CDR3 totals 12 residues. Germline CDR1 reads MNHNS; CDR2 reads SASEGT. V shed 6 bases and J shed 4 bases, with 7 bases lying between them. The CDR3 region is CASRDSNQPQHF. The CDR3, as DNA: TGTGCCAGCAGGGACAGTAATCAGCCCCAGCATTTT.

V and J are TRBV30 and TRBJ2-5; the match to TRBD2 covers 9 bases. The CDR3 runs 15 residues. Germline V gene lookup returns CDR1 GTSNPN and CDR2 SVGIG (reference sequence). V gave up 2 bases and J gave up 5 bases; unmatched junction bases: 9. The CDR3 DNA reads TGTGCCTGGAGTCTCGGCGGGAGGGGCAATGAGACCCAGTACTTC. Translated, it gives CAWSLGGRGNETQYF. Using reference TRBV30 and TRBJ2-5 for the parts outside the CDR3, the full variable domain is SQTIHQWPATLVQPVGSPLSLECTVEGTSNPNLYWYRQAAGRGLQLLFYSVGIGQISSEVPQNLSASRPQDRQFILSSKKLLLSDSGFYLCAWSLGGRGNETQYFGPGTRLLVL.

The gene calls are TRBV5-1 and TRBJ2-1, with 8 bases aligning to TRBD2. Germline V gene lookup returns CDR1 SGHRS and CDR2 YFSETQ. The CDR3 loop spans 16 amino acids. Germline trimming cut 3 bases from V and 7 bases from J; bases unmatched to any gene: 12. The CDR3 bases are TGCGCCAGCAGCTCCGAACCCCGGGAGGGCGGGAATGAGCAGTTCTTC. It is translated as CASSSEPREGGNEQFF. Drawing the rest from reference TRBV5-1 and TRBJ2-1, the complete variable domain is KAGVTQTPRYLIKTRGQQVTLSCSPISGHRSVSWYQQTPGQGLQFLFEYFSETQRNKGNFPGRFSGRQFSNSRSEMNVSTLELGDSALYLCASSSEPREGGNEQFFGPGTRLTVL.

The V call is TRBV6-1, the J call TRBJ2-3; no clear D. The CDR3 loop spans 12 amino acids. Germline CDR1 is MNHNS and CDR2 is SASEGT. The V end was cut by 5 bases, the J end by 0 bases, with 3 bases between. CDR3 bases: TGTGCCAGCAGTAGCAGCACAGATACGCAGTATTTT. It encodes CASSSSTDTQYF.

The rearrangement joins TRBV27 to TRBJ2-3, with 10 bases matching TRBD1. Germline values: CDR1 MNHEY, CDR2 SMNVEV (reference sequence). This CDR3 is built from 15 residues. The V gene end was trimmed by 9 bases and the J gene end by 10 bases; junction bases not matched to a gene: 16. The CDR3 region is CASATTRTGGSAQYF. The CDR3 coding sequence is TGTGCCAGTGCCACAACCCGGACAGGGGGTAGTGCGCAGTATTTT.

This clone appeared a single time. The V gene is TRBV5-6, the J gene TRBJ1-2; 7 nucleotides align to TRBD1. From germline, CDR1 is SGHDT and CDR2 YYEEEE. The CDR3 spans 14 residues. V trimming: 4 bases; J trimming: 4 bases; junction bases outside the gene matches: 7. Here the CDR3 DNA reads TGTGCCAGCAGCCGAGGGGGCCCTTTCTATGGCTACACCTTC. Translation: CASSRGGPFYGYTF.

J is TRBJ2-1 and V is TRBV10-2; D gene uncertain. Germline V gene sequence: CDR1 WSHSY, CDR2 SAAADI. The V gene lost 0 bases and the J gene lost 12 bases, with 6 bases spanning the gap. CDR3 length: 11 amino acids. CDR3 amino acids: CASSESRVQFF. The DNA of the CDR3 is TGCGCCAGCAGTGAGTCACGGGTGCAGTTCTTC.

The V call is TRBV5-6, the J call TRBJ1-4; 8 nucleotides agree with TRBD1. CDR1 and CDR2 (germline): SGHDT, YYEEEE. The J segment lost 7 bases and the V segment lost 4 bases, leaving 15 bases of the junction unmatched. CDR3 length equals 17 residues. Here the CDR3 DNA reads TGTGCCAGCAGCATGGACTCTGGGACAGGCTATATTGAAAAACTGTTTTTT. Translated, it gives CASSMDSGTGYIEKLFF. The full variable domain, with the rest looked up from reference TRBV5-6 and TRBJ1-4, is DAGVTQSPTHLIKTRGQQVTLRCSPKSGHDTVSWYQQALGQGPQFIFQYYEEEERQRGNFPDRFSGHQFPNYSSELNVNALLLGDSALYLCASSMDSGTGYIEKLFFGSGTQLSVL.

The V and J genes are TRBV27 and TRBJ2-1; D is ambiguous. Trimming pared 8 bases from V and 10 bases from J, leaving 12 bases between. The CDR3 is made up of 11 amino acids. Germline CDR1 and CDR2: MNHEY and SMNVEV (reference sequence). The CDR3 spells CASRFLYEQFF. The CDR3 DNA is TGTGCCAGCCGCTTTCTATACGAGCAGTTCTTC.

This chain uses TRBV4-1 with TRBJ1-3; D is unclear. CDR1 and CDR2 from the germline V gene are MGHRA and YSYEKL. The CDR3 is 15 residues long. The V end was cut by 1 base, the J end by 0 bases, with 7 bases between. The DNA of the CDR3 is TGCGCCAGCAGCCAAGGTATTGTCTCTGGAAACACCATATATTTT. This gives the protein CASSQGIVSGNTIYF.

This clone is a singleton in its sample. The chain has TRBV9 and TRBJ2-1, with 12 bases matching TRBD2. CDR1 is SGDLS, CDR2 YYNGEE, per germline. V lost 0 bases and J lost 6; bases outside the gene matches: 16. The CDR3 has 20 residues. The CDR3 DNA reads as TGTGCCAGCAGCGTAGGGCCCTTACTAGCGGGAGGACCTCCTGCCAATGAGCAGTTCTTC. This sequence encodes CASSVGPLLAGGPPANEQFF. Variable domain in full (rest from reference TRBV9 and TRBJ2-1): DSGVTQTPKHLITATGQRVTLRCSPRSGDLSVYWYQQSLDQGLQFLIQYYNGEERAKGNILERFSAQQFPDLHSELNLSSLELGDSALYFCASSVGPLLAGGPPANEQFFGPGTRLTVL.

The chain carries TRBV7-8 and TRBJ1-2; D is undetermined. Trimming took 2 bases from V and 2 from J, leaving 12 bases between them. The CDR3 contains 15 residues. Germline CDR1 and CDR2: SGHVS and FQNEAQ. CDR3 region: CASSLHPGWNYGYTF. DNA of the CDR3: TGTGCCAGCAGCTTACATCCGGGATGGAACTATGGCTACACCTTC.

The rearrangement joins TRBV19 to TRBJ2-7; 8 nucleotides line up with TRBD2. Germline CDR1 and CDR2: LNHDA and SQIVND (reference sequence). V gave up 4 bases and J gave up 0 bases; unmatched junction bases: 5. The CDR3 loop spans 15 amino acids. CDR3 coding DNA: TGTGCCAGTAGTAAAAGCGGGAGCGGCTCCTACGAGCAGTACTTC. Its protein product is CASSKSGSGSYEQYF.

This rearrangement joins TRBV6-5 to TRBJ2-5; 7 bases fit TRBD1. CDR1 is MNHEY, CDR2 SVGAGI, per germline. The CDR3 length is 13 residues. V shed 5 bases and J 2 bases; nucleotides not matched to a gene: 2. CDR3 loop: CASSGTDQETQYF. The CDR3 DNA is TGTGCCAGCAGTGGGACAGATCAAGAGACCCAGTACTTC.

This sequence joins TRBV7-6 and TRBJ2-7, with 8 bases identical to TRBD1. J gave up 3 bases and V 1 base, and 8 bases lay outside the gene matches. The CDR3 consists of 16 residues. Germline CDR1 and CDR2: SGHVS and FNYEAQ. CDR3 sequence (DNA): TGTGCCAGCAGCTTAGATTTAGGGGACAGGTTCTACGAGCAGTACTTC. Protein sequence: CASSLDLGDRFYEQYF.

CDR3: CASSWGLAVDNEQFF. CDR3 DNA: TGTGCCAGCAGTTGGGGACTAGCGGTTGACAATGAGCAGTTCTTC. The chain links TRBV28 to TRBJ2-1; 11 nucleotides match TRBD2. The V gene's germline CDR1 is MDHEN and CDR2 SYDVKM. CDR3 length: 15 residues. V lost 4 bases, J lost 5 bases, and 4 bases stayed unmatched.

This chain connects TRBV11-2 to TRBJ2-7; no clear D gene. Trimming took off 1 base at V and 0 bases at J, with 7 bases between the two ends. Germline values: CDR1 SGHAT, CDR2 FQNNGV. The CDR3 covers 14 residues. CDR3 amino acids: CASSLGLSSYEQYF. The CDR3 coding sequence is TGTGCCAGCAGCTTAGGACTGAGCTCCTACGAGCAGTACTTC. Full variable domain (outside the CDR3, taken from reference TRBV11-2 and TRBJ2-7): EAGVAQSPRYKIIEKRQSVAFWCNPISGHATLYWYQQILGQGPKLLIQFQNNGVVDDSQLPKDRFSAERLKGVDSTLKIQPAKLEDSAVYLCASSLGLSSYEQYFGPGTRLTVT.

This chain uses TRBV10-3 with TRBJ2-2, with TRBD1 matching over 7 bases. This CDR3 has 13 amino acids. J gave up 7 bases and V 7 bases, and 6 bases lay outside the gene matches. Germline V lookup: CDR1 ENHRY, CDR2 SYGVKD. The CDR3 DNA sequence: TGTGCCATCACCGAACAGGGGAACGGGGAGCTGTTTTTT. Its translation is CAITEQGNGELFF.

The chain combines TRBV7-3 with TRBJ1-1; tentative D call: TRBD1 (6 bases). V lost 5 bases to trimming and J lost 7 bases, with 11 bases between them. Germline CDR1 is SGHTA and CDR2 is FQGTGA. The CDR3 is made up of 12 amino acids. CDR3 sequence: CASSRQDGEAFF. The CDR3, as DNA: TGTGCCAGCAGCCGACAGGATGGTGAAGCTTTCTTT.

The CDR3 protein is CASSQGLRGWAGGRWEQYF. The DNA of the CDR3 is TGTGCCAGCAGCCAAGGGTTACGTGGGTGGGCGGGGGGCCGTTGGGAGCAGTACTTC. The chain employs TRBV4-2 and TRBJ2-7, with 8 bases fitting TRBD2. CDR1 is LGHNA, CDR2 YNFKEQ, per germline. This CDR3 has 19 residues. With V trimmed by 1 base and J by 7 bases, 21 bases remained unmatched.

The chain links TRBV27 to TRBJ1-1, with unresolved D. The CDR3 loop spans 15 amino acids. The ends were cut back, 4 bases at V and 0 bases at J, with 12 bases in the middle. The germline CDR1 and CDR2 sequences are MNHEY and SMNVEV (reference sequence). The CDR3 loop reads CASSSKTSLNTEAFF. The CDR3 DNA sequence: TGTGCCAGCAGTTCCAAGACATCTCTGAACACTGAAGCTTTCTTT.

The chain has TRBV18 and TRBJ1-2, with 10 bases identical to TRBD1. Looked up from germline, CDR1 is KGHSH and CDR2 is LQKENI. V shed 2 bases and J 5 bases; nucleotides not matched to a gene: 8. This CDR3 region has 16 residues. The CDR3 is CASSPRQGAPLYGYTF. For the CDR3, the DNA is TGTGCCAGCTCACCAAGACAGGGGGCGCCTTTATATGGCTACACCTTC.

The rearrangement links TRBV19 to TRBJ1-1; D ambiguous. Between the trimmed V and J ends, which lost 6 bases and 4 bases, there was a span of 9 bases. This CDR3 has 12 residues. Germline V lookup: CDR1 LNHDA, CDR2 SQIVND (reference sequence). CDR3 sequence: CASSRSSTEAFF. CDR3 in DNA: TGTGCCAGTAGCCGTTCTAGCACTGAAGCTTTCTTT.

This clone is a singleton in its sample. The chain joins TRBV18 to TRBJ2-7; maybe TRBD2 (5 bases). The CDR3 covers 14 residues. V gave up 2 bases and J gave up 3 bases, with 11 bases separating them. Germline lookup yields CDR1 KGHSH and CDR2 LQKENI. The CDR3 DNA is TGTGCCAGCTCACCATCTAGCTTACGCTACGAGCAGTACTTC. It is translated as CASSPSSLRYEQYF.

This chain joins TRBV27 and TRBJ2-1; a possible D gene is TRBD1 (6 bases). The V gene's germline CDR1 is MNHEY and CDR2 SMNVEV (reference sequence). V was clipped by 6 bases and J by 4 bases, with 10 bases between them. The CDR3 consists of 13 residues. CDR3 residues: CASRRTVYNEQFF. The CDR3 DNA reads TGTGCCAGCAGGCGGACAGTGTACAATGAGCAGTTCTTC.

This sequence joins TRBV5-3 and TRBJ1-1; 8 nucleotides agree with TRBD1. Being an ORF, TRBV5-3 has a function that is uncertain. CDR3 size: 16 residues. Germline trimming cut 3 bases from V and 0 bases from J; bases unmatched to any gene: 7. As DNA, the CDR3 is TGTGCCAGAAGCTCCATTAGACAGGGGATGAACACTGAAGCTTTCTTT. Its translation is CARSSIRQGMNTEAFF.

This chain uses TRBV7-2 with TRBJ2-1, with 9 positions matching TRBD1. The germline V gene encodes CDR1 SGHTA and CDR2 FQGNSA. CDR3 length: 16 amino acids. Trimming cost V 1 base and J 12 bases; bases outside gene matches: 13. CDR3 coding DNA: TGTGCCAGCAGCTTAGGGGGACAGGGAGTCCTTCGGGGGCAGTTCTTC. Translating it yields CASSLGGQGVLRGQFF. The complete variable domain, with remaining parts taken from reference TRBV7-2 and TRBJ2-1, reads GAGVSQSPSNKVTEKGKDVELRCDPISGHTALYWYRQSLGQGLEFLIYFQGNSAPDKSGLPSDRFSAERTGGSVSTLTIQRTQQEDSAVYLCASSLGGQGVLRGQFFGPGTRLTVL.

The V call is TRBV7-9, the J call TRBJ1-4; no definite D call. Per the germline V gene, CDR1 is SEHNR and CDR2 is FQNEAQ (reference sequence). The CDR3 has 14 residues. V was cut by 5 bases and J by 8 bases, with 15 bases left in between. CDR3 sequence reads: CASSQVASFEKLFF. DNA of the CDR3: TGTGCCAGCAGCCAGGTGGCCTCCTTCGAAAAACTGTTTTTT.